This TCR beta chain was retrieved from a study of Ad26.COV2.S vaccination and SARS-CoV-2 variants. Treatment in this sample: approximately 18 received Ad26.COV2.S at low or high dose, single or two shots; 5 received placebo; per-sample allocation not given. At day 63 after the first vaccine or placebo injection, samples were drawn. Whoever gave the sample was an adult aged 18-55 years in Boston. Sequencing was performed with immunoSEQ multiplex PCR; in TCRdb, only in-frame clones are kept and a portion is missing. The sample contains roughly 300,000 clones, roughly 90% of which appear only once. The sequence came from a person between 18 and 60 years old who received the Ad26.COV2.S COVID-19 vaccine or a placebo. The sample consisted of peripheral blood, taken in a trial of Ad26.COV2.S vaccine versus placebo.

CDR3 sequence: CASSYLSNRERSYNSPLHF. In DNA form, the CDR3 reads TGTGCCAGCAGCTACCTATCAAACCGGGAAAGGTCCTATAATTCACCCCTCCACTTT. The chain uses TRBV3-1 (or the pseudogene TRBV3-2) and TRBJ1-6; D remains ambiguous. CDR1 is LGHDT, CDR2 YNNKEL, per germline (reference sequence). Trimming stripped 5 bases from V and 1 base from J, with 21 bases between. CDR3 length equals 19 residues.